What follows are 25 T cell receptor beta chains derived from one specimen sequenced in a study of CD8+CD57+ T cells in acquired aplastic anemia. Genomic DNA, the template, was used for profiling of the TCR beta VDJ and CDR3. From the reads, TCRdb called clonotypes with MiXCR, one entry per CDR3 protein. Among approximately 180,000 distinct CDR3 sequences, less than 60% were seen once, and the ten largest hold around 1.1%. An expansion of CD8+CD57+ cells by flow cytometry had been shown in patients chosen for sequencing. Sequenced: sorted CD4+, CD8+, or CD8+CD57+ T cells (not recorded which) from PBMCs. The receptors were gathered from a human donor with aplastic anemia.

The chain employs TRBV19 and TRBJ1-4; 8 bases match TRBD1. The CDR3 contains 14 residues. Germline loops: CDR1 LNHDA, CDR2 SQIVND (reference sequence). Trimming removed 6 bases from V and 4 bases from J; junction bases left unmatched: 4. The CDR3 reads CASSRGLSNEKLFF. CDR3 in DNA: TGTGCCAGTAGCAGGGGGCTTAGTAATGAAAAACTGTTTTTT.

As concerns this clonotype: Its ends do not fully match the called genes, so a read error is possible. The rearrangement joins TRBV10-3 to TRBJ1-2; D is ambiguous. CDR1 and CDR2 from the germline V gene are ENHRY and SYGVKD. The CDR3 contains 11 residues. The CDR3 DNA reads TGTGCCATCAGTAGCCCTATCGGCTACATCTTC. It specifies CAISSPIGYIF.

This chain uses TRBV19 with TRBJ2-1; D tentatively fits TRBD1 or TRBD2 (5 bases each). There are 14 residues in the CDR3. The V and J ends lost 3 bases and 6 bases respectively, with 12 bases between them. Germline CDR1 reads LNHDA; CDR2 reads SQIVND (reference sequence). CDR3 sequence reads: CASSIWDRSNEQFF. As DNA, the CDR3 is TGTGCCAGTAGTATTTGGGACCGTTCCAATGAGCAGTTCTTC.

The V call is TRBV28, the J call TRBJ1-1; D unclear. Germline V CDR1 and CDR2: MDHEN, SYDVKM. This CDR3 contains 16 residues. V was cut by 1 base and J by 0 bases, with 12 bases left in between. The CDR3 sequence is CASSLSAGAVNTEAFF. The CDR3 nucleotides are TGTGCCAGCAGTTTATCGGCGGGAGCGGTGAACACTGAAGCTTTCTTT.

CDR3 nucleotides: TGTGCCAGCAGCCCCCGGACAGGGATAACAGATACGCAGTATTTT. It yields the protein CASSPRTGITDTQYF. This chain joins TRBV24-1 and TRBJ2-3; 8 bases line up with TRBD1. Germline V gives CDR1 KGHDR, CDR2 SFDVKD. V dropped 11 bases and J dropped 3; count of bases not matched to a gene: 12. This CDR3 is built from 15 residues.

This chain links TRBV11-1 with TRBJ2-1; D gene uncertain. Germline V gene lookup returns CDR1 SGHAT and CDR2 FQDESV (reference sequence). The CDR3 extends over 14 amino acids. The V gene lost 0 bases and the J gene lost 10 bases, with 13 bases spanning the gap. CDR3 loop: CASSLASLVGEQFF. CDR3 nucleotides: TGTGCCAGCAGCTTAGCGTCTCTCGTCGGCGAGCAGTTCTTC. The full variable domain, with the rest looked up from reference TRBV11-1 and TRBJ2-1, is EAEVAQSPRYKITEKSQAVAFWCDPISGHATLYWYRQILGQGPELLVQFQDESVVDDSQLPKDRFSAERLKGVDSTLKIQPAELGDSAMYLCASSLASLVGEQFFGPGTRLTVL.

This clonotype was counted at least ten times. The chain joins TRBV7-2 to TRBJ1-6; D is perhaps TRBD1 (5 bases). CDR1 and CDR2 (germline): SGHTA, FQGNSA. V lost 1 base and J 5 bases, leaving 6 bases between the germline ends. The CDR3 is made up of 14 amino acids. The CDR3 here is CASSLGQNNSPLHF. CDR3 DNA: TGTGCCAGCAGCTTAGGACAGAATAATTCACCCCTCCACTTT.

The rearrangement links TRBV10-3 to TRBJ2-3, with D possibly TRBD1 on 6 matching bases. The CDR3 spans 14 residues. Germline loops: CDR1 ENHRY, CDR2 SYGVKD. Trimming pared 3 bases from V and 2 bases from J, leaving 9 bases between. CDR3 in amino acids: CAISDKGVTDTQYF. The CDR3 bases are TGTGCCATCAGTGATAAGGGGGTCACAGATACGCAGTATTTT.

The V gene is TRBV15, the J gene TRBJ2-5, with D possibly being TRBD1 (5 bases). Germline-derived CDR1 and CDR2 are LNHNV and YYDKDF (reference sequence). This CDR3 has 17 amino acids. The ends were cut back, 2 bases at V and 2 bases at J, with 18 bases in the middle. In nucleotides, the CDR3 is TGTGCCACCAGCAGACCCGTGGGGCCCCAAGGGCAAGAGACCCAGTACTTC. Protein product: CATSRPVGPQGQETQYF.

This sequence joins TRBV6-5 and TRBJ2-7; the D gene could be TRBD1 or TRBD2 (6 bases each). The CDR3 runs 14 residues. Trimming cost V 3 bases and J 6 bases, with 15 bases left between them. The germline CDR1 and CDR2 sequences are MNHEY and SVGAGI. The CDR3: CASSYHPGGGEQYF. The CDR3 DNA follows: TGTGCCAGCAGTTATCATCCAGGAGGGGGCGAGCAGTACTTC.

This clonotype was seen only a few times. In DNA, the CDR3 is TGTGCCATCAGTGTTTTAGTGAACACCGGGGAGCTGTTTTTT. Amino acid sequence: CAISVLVNTGELFF. The chain joins TRBV10-3 to TRBJ2-2, with D unresolved. Germline values: CDR1 ENHRY, CDR2 SYGVKD. Trimming shortened V by 4 bases and J by 1 base, and 7 bases separated the two germline ends. CDR3 length: 14 residues.

This clonotype was seen many times. V usage is TRBV5-6 and J usage is TRBJ2-7; the match to TRBD1 covers 8 bases. Trimming at V came to 3 bases and at J to 3 bases, leaving 5 bases not matched to a gene. CDR3 length equals 14 residues. CDR1 SGHDT and CDR2 YYEEEE come from the germline V gene. CDR3 nucleotide sequence: TGTGCCAGCAGCTACGGGACAGGTGTCTACGAGCAGTACTTC. It codes for CASSYGTGVYEQYF.

With respect to this clonotype: This may be a read error, as it is one base from a much larger clone. The gene calls are TRBV6-1 and TRBJ1-4; tentatively, D is TRBD1 (5 bases). The CDR3 has 14 residues. Germline V gene lookup returns CDR1 MNHNS and CDR2 SASEGT. The CDR3 nucleotides are TGTTCCACAAGCGAGGGGCCAGTTAGTGAAAAACTGTTTTTT. Its protein product is CSTSEGPVSEKLFF.

This clonotype was detected only once. The chain couples TRBV19 to TRBJ2-7; the D gene is possibly TRBD1 (6 bases). Germline V CDR1 and CDR2: LNHDA, SQIVND (reference sequence). The CDR3 has 16 amino acids. The V and J ends lost 2 bases and 3 bases respectively, with 17 bases between them. The CDR3 nucleotides read TGTGCCAGTAGTATACTGGGGCCAGGGGATGTCTACGAGCAGTACTTC. This translates into CASSILGPGDVYEQYF.

This clonotype came up many times. The V and J genes are TRBV12-3 or TRBV12-4 and TRBJ1-2; TRBD1 matches 7 bases. This CDR3 comprises 13 residues. V shed 5 bases, J shed 5 bases, and the junction held 5 bases outside the gene matches. Written as DNA, the CDR3 is TGTGCCAGCAGTCCAGACAGGGTTTATGGCTACACCTTC. Translated: CASSPDRVYGYTF.

This clonotype showed up many times. V is TRBV7-9 and J is TRBJ1-4; TRBD1 matches at 7 bases. Germline V lookup: CDR1 SEHNR, CDR2 FQNEAQ (reference sequence). The length of the CDR3 is 15 residues. With V trimmed by 10 bases and J by 0 bases, 8 bases remained unmatched. The CDR3 reads CATGDRRSTNEKLFF. For the CDR3, the DNA is TGTGCCACCGGGGACAGACGATCAACTAATGAAAAACTGTTTTTT.

The chain joins TRBV5-1 to TRBJ1-6, with D perhaps TRBD1 (5 bases). V was trimmed by 1 base and J by 5 bases, leaving 13 bases between them. Germline V gene sequence: CDR1 SGHRS, CDR2 YFSETQ. The CDR3 extends over 16 amino acids. The CDR3 loop reads CASSLRSGTDNSPLHF. The CDR3 DNA is TGCGCCAGCAGCTTGCGATCCGGGACCGATAATTCACCCCTCCACTTT.

In its sample, this clonotype was seen many times. The V gene is TRBV7-6, the J gene TRBJ2-7; TRBD1 aligns across 7 bases. Germline V gene lookup returns CDR1 SGHVS and CDR2 FNYEAQ. This CDR3 is built from 14 residues. V was pared by 5 bases and J by 1 base, with 5 bases of the junction left unmatched. CDR3 nucleotide sequence: TGTGCCAGCAGCCCGGCAGGGGGATCCTACGAGCAGTACTTC. Residues: CASSPAGGSYEQYF. The complete variable domain, with remaining parts taken from reference TRBV7-6 and TRBJ2-7, reads GAGVSQSPRYKVTKRGQDVALRCDPISGHVSLYWYRQALGQGPEFLTYFNYEAQQDKSGLPNDRFSAERPEGSISTLTIQRTEQRDSAMYRCASSPAGGSYEQYFGPGTRLTVT.

With regard to this clonotype: Compared with germline, one end of the junction differs, possibly owing to a read error. CDR3 nucleotides: TGCAGTGCTAGAGATGGGGTTTCGGTAGGCTTCACCTTC. Translated: CSARDGVSVGFTF. The V and J genes are TRBV20-1 and TRBJ1-2; no firm D call. CDR1 is DFQATT, CDR2 SNEGSKA, per germline (reference sequence). This CDR3 is 13 amino acids long.

As for this clonotype: This may come from a read error, since a much larger clone is one base off. The V gene is TRBV12-3 or TRBV12-4, the J gene TRBJ1-3; 7 bases agree with TRBD1. CDR3 size: 15 residues. After removal of 4 bases from V and 10 bases from J, the junction contained 13 bases not matched to a gene. CDR3 in amino acids: CASSSRALPGGTIYF. The CDR3 nucleotides read TGTGCCAGCAGTTCGCGGGCCTTACCAGGGGGGACCATATATTTT.

The V gene is TRBV7-3, the J gene TRBJ2-7; 8 bases agree with TRBD2. Germline CDR1 SGHTA, CDR2 FQGTGA. The length of the CDR3 is 17 residues. Trimming removed 8 bases from V and 1 base from J; junction bases left unmatched: 16. The CDR3 sequence is CASGSSGGSKMSYEQYF. As DNA, the CDR3 is TGTGCCAGCGGGTCAAGCGGGGGAAGTAAGATGTCCTACGAGCAGTACTTC.

The chain links TRBV28 to TRBJ2-1; 9 bases agree with TRBD1. Trimming removed 1 base from V and 9 bases from J; junction bases left unmatched: 10. CDR1 is MDHEN, CDR2 SYDVKM, per germline. The CDR3 spans 16 residues. This chain's CDR3 is CASSLLPGQGVPEQFF. The DNA of the CDR3 is TGTGCCAGCAGTTTATTACCGGGACAGGGAGTCCCTGAGCAGTTCTTC.

The CDR3 region has the DNA TGCAGTGCTAGAACTAGCGGGAGGATACAAGAGACCCAGTACTTC. Its translation is CSARTSGRIQETQYF. The rearrangement joins TRBV20-1 to TRBJ2-5; 12 bases are a match to TRBD2. The V gene's germline CDR1 is DFQATT and CDR2 SNEGSKA (reference sequence). V dropped 2 bases and J dropped 2; count of bases not matched to a gene: 3. The CDR3 runs to 15 residues.

This sequence joins TRBV29-1 and TRBJ2-3; TRBD2 agrees at 13 bases. Germline CDR1 reads SQVTM; CDR2 reads ANQGSEA. J was trimmed by 5 bases and V by 7 bases; bases with no gene match: 6. CDR3 length: 14 residues. In DNA, the CDR3 is TGCAGCGCCTCCGGGACTAGCGGGGAAGATACGCAGTATTTT. It is translated as CSASGTSGEDTQYF.

A remark on this clonotype: This sequence may be a read error, since a much larger clone differs from it by one base. This chain links TRBV7-9 with TRBJ1-1; the D is unclear. CDR1 is SEHNR, CDR2 FQNEAQ, per germline (reference sequence). V lost 3 bases to trimming and J lost 8 bases, with 7 bases between them. This CDR3 comprises 11 residues. As DNA, the CDR3 is TGTGCCAGCAGCTTTGAGGTAGAAGCTTTCTTT. It encodes CASSFEVEAFF.